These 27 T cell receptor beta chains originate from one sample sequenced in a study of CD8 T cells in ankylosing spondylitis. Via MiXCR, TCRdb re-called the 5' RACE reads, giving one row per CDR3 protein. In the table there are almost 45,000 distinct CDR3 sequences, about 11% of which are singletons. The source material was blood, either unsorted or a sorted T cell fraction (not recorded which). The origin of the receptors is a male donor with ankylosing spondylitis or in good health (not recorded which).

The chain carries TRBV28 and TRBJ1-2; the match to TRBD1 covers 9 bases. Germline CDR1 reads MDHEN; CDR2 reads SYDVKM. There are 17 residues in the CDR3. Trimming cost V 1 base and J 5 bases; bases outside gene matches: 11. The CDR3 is CASSLSLGGTGIYGYTF. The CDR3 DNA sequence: TGTGCCAGCAGTTTATCCCTCGGGGGGACAGGGATATATGGCTACACCTTC.

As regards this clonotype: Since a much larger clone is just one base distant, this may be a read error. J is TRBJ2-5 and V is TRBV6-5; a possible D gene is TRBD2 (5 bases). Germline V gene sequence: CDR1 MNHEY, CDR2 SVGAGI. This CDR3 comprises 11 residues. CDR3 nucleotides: TGTGCCAGCAGTTACGGGGAGATCCAGTACTTC. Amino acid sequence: CASSYGEIQYF.

The CDR3 bases are TGTGCCAGCAGTTACTCGAAGCGGGGGACACTAAACATTCAGTACTTC. Its protein is CASSYSKRGTLNIQYF. J is TRBJ2-4 and V is TRBV6-2 or TRBV6-3; 8 bases agree with TRBD2. The length of the CDR3 is 16 residues. V trimming: 0 bases; J trimming: 6 bases; junction bases outside the gene matches: 7. Germline CDR1 and CDR2: MNHEY and SVGEGT.

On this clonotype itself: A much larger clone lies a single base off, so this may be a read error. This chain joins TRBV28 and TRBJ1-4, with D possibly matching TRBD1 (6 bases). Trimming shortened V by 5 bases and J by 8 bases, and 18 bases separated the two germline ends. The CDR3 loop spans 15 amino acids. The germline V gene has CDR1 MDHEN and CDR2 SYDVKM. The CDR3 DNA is TGTGCCAGCAGTGGGACACCCGGACCTAGGGAAAAACTGTTTTTT. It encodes CASSGTPGPREKLFF.

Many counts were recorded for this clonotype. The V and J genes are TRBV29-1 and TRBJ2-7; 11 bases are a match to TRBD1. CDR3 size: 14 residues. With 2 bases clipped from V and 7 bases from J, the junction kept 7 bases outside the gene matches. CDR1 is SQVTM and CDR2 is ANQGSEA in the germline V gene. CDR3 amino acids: CSVEQGQGVGEQYF. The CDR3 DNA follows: TGCAGCGTTGAACAGGGACAGGGGGTGGGTGAGCAGTACTTC.

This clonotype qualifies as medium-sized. The CDR3: CAISDGTGLGETQYF. In nucleotides, the CDR3 is TGTGCCATCAGTGACGGGACAGGGTTAGGGGAGACCCAGTACTTC. The chain carries TRBV10-3 and TRBJ2-5, with TRBD1 matching 9 bases. Per the germline V gene, CDR1 is ENHRY and CDR2 is SYGVKD. The CDR3 runs 15 residues. Trimming removed 3 bases from V and 5 bases from J; junction bases left unmatched: 7.

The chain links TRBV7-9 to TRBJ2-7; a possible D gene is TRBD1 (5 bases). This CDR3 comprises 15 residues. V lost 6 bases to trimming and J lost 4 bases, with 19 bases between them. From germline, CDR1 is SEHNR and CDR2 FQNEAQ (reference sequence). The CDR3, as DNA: TGTGCCAGCAGTGATGCGGTCAGCCCAGGGTACGAGCAGTACTTC. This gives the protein CASSDAVSPGYEQYF.

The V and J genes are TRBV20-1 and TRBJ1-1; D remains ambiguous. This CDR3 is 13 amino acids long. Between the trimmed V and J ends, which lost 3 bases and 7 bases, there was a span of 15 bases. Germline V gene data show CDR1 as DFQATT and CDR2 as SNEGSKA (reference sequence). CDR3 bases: TGCAGTGCTAGGTTCGGCCGAGCGGGTGAAGCTTTCTTT. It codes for CSARFGRAGEAFF.

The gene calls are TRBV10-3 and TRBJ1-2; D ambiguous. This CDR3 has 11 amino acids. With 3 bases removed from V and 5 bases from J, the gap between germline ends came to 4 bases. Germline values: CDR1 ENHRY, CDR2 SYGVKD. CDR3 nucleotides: TGTGCCATCAGTGAAATGTATGGCTACACCTTC. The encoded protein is CAISEMYGYTF.

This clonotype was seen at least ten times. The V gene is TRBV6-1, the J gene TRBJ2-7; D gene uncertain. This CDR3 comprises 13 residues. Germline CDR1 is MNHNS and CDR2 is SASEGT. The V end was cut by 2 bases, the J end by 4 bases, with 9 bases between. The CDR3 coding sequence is TGTGCCAGCAGTGAACGGGTCAGGTACGAGCAGTACTTC. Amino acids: CASSERVRYEQYF.

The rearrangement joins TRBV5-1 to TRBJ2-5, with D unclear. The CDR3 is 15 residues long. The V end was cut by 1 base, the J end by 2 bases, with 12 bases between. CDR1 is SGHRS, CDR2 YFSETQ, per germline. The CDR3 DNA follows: TGCGCCAGCAGCTTGAAGGAATTGGGTCAAGAGACCCAGTACTTC. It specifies CASSLKELGQETQYF.

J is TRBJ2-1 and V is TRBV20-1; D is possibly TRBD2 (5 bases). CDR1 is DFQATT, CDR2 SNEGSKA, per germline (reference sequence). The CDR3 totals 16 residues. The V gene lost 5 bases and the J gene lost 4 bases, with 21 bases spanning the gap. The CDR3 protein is CSAQTGITLRYNEQFF. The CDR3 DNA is TGCAGTGCTCAAACCGGGATCACACTCCGATACAATGAGCAGTTCTTC.

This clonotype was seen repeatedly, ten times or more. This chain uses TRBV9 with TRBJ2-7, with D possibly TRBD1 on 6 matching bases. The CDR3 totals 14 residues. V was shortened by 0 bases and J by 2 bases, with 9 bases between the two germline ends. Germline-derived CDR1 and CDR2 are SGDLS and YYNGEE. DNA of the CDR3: TGTGCCAGCAGCGTAGCGGACAGAACCTACGAGCAGTACTTC. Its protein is CASSVADRTYEQYF.

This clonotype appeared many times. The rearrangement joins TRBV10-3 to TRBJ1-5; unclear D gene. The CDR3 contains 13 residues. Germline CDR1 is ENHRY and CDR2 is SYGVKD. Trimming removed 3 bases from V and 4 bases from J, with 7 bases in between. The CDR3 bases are TGTGCCATCAGTGACGGGGTGAATCAGCCCCAGCATTTT. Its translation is CAISDGVNQPQHF.

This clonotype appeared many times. CDR3 DNA sequence: TGCGCCAGCAGCTCAGGGAAAATGGAGACCCAGTACTTC. It codes for CASSSGKMETQYF. This rearrangement joins TRBV5-1 to TRBJ2-5; tentative D call: TRBD1 (5 bases). Germline values: CDR1 SGHRS, CDR2 YFSETQ. Trimming stripped 3 bases from V and 5 bases from J, with 11 bases between. The length of the CDR3 is 13 residues.

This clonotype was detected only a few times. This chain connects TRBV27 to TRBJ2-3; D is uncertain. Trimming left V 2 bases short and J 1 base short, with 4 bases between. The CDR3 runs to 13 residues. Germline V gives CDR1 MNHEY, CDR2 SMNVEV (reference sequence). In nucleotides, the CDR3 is TGTGCCAGCAGTTTAGGGGGCACAGATACGCAGTATTTT. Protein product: CASSLGGTDTQYF.

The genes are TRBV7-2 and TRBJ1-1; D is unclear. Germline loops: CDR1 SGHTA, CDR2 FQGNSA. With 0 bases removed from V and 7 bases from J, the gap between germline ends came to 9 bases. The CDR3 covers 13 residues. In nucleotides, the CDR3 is TGTGCCAGCAGCTTAGCGGCCGAAGATGAAGCTTTCTTT. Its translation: CASSLAAEDEAFF. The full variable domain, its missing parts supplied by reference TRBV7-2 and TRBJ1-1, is GAGVSQSPSNKVTEKGKDVELRCDPISGHTALYWYRQSLGQGLEFLIYFQGNSAPDKSGLPSDRFSAERTGGSVSTLTIQRTQQEDSAVYLCASSLAAEDEAFFGQGTRLTVV.

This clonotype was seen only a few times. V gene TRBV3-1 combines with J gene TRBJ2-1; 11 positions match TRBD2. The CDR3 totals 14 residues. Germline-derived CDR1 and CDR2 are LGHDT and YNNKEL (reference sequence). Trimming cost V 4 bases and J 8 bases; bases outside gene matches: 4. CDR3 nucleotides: TGTGCCAGCAGCCTAGTAGCGGGGGGGCATGAGCAGTTCTTC. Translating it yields CASSLVAGGHEQFF.

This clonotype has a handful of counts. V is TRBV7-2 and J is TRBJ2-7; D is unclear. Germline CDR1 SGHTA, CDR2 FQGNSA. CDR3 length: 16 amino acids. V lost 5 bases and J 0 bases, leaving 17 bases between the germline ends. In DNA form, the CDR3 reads TGTGCCAGCAGCGTAGAGAGACTGAGGAGCTCCTACGAGCAGTACTTC. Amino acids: CASSVERLRSSYEQYF. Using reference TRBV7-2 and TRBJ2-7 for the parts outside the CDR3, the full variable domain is GAGVSQSPSNKVTEKGKDVELRCDPISGHTALYWYRQSLGQGLEFLIYFQGNSAPDKSGLPSDRFSAERTGGSVSTLTIQRTQQEDSAVYLCASSVERLRSSYEQYFGPGTRLTVT.

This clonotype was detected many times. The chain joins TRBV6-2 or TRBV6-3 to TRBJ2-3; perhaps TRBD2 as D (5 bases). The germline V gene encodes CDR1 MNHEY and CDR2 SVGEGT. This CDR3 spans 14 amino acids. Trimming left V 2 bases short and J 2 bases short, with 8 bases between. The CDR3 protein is CASSYGSFTDTQYF. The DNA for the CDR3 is TGTGCCAGCAGTTACGGGAGTTTCACAGATACGCAGTATTTT.

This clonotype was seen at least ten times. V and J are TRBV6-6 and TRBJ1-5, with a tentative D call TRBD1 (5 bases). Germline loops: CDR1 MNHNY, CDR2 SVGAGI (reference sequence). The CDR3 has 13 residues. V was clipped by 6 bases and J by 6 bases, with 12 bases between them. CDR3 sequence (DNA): TGTGCCAGCAGCCAGGGAGCTCTTCAGCCCCAGCATTTT. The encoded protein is CASSQGALQPQHF.

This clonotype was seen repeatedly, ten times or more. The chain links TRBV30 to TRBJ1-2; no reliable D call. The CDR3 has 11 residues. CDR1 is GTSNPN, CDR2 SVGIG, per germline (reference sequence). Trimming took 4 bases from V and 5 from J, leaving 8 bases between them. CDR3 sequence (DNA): TGTGCCTGGAATGAGGCGTATGGCTACACCTTC. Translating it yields CAWNEAYGYTF. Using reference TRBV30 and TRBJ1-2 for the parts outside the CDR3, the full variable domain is SQTIHQWPATLVQPVGSPLSLECTVEGTSNPNLYWYRQAAGRGLQLLFYSVGIGQISSEVPQNLSASRPQDRQFILSSKKLLLSDSGFYLCAWNEAYGYTFGSGTRLTVV.

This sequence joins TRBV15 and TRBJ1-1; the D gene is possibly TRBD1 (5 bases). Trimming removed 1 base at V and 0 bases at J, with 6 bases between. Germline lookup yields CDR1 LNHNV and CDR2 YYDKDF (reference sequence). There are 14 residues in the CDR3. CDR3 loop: CATSRGQLNTEAFF. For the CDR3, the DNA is TGTGCCACCAGCAGAGGACAGTTGAACACTGAAGCTTTCTTT.

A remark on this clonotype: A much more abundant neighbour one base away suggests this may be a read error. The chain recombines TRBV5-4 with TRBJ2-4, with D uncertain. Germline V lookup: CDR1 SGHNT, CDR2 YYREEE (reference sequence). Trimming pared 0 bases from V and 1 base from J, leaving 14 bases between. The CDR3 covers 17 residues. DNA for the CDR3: TGTGCCAGCAGCTTGGGAAGCGTTAGGGTGGCCAAAAACATTCAGTACTTC. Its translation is CASSLGSVRVAKNIQYF.

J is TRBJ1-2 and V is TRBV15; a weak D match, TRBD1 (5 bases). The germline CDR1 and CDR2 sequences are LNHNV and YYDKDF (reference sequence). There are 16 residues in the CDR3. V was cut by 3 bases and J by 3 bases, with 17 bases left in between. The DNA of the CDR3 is TGTGCCACCAGCAGCGTTTCCTGGGGGGAAGACTATGGCTACACCTTC. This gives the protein CATSSVSWGEDYGYTF.

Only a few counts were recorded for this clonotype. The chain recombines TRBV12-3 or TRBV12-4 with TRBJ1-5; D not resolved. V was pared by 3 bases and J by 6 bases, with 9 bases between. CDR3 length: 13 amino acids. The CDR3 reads CASSFGNSQPQHF. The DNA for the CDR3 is TGTGCCAGCAGTTTTGGAAACAGTCAGCCCCAGCATTTT.

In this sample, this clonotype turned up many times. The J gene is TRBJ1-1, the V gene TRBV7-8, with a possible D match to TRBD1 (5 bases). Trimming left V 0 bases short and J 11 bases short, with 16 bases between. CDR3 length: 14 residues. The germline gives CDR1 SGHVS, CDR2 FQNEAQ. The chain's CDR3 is CASSLAGGGELAFF. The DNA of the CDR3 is TGTGCCAGCAGCTTAGCTGGGGGAGGCGAGTTGGCTTTCTTT. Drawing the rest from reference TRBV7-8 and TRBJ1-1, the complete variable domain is GAGVSQSPRYKVAKRGQDVALRCDPISGHVSLFWYQQALGQGPEFLTYFQNEAQLDKSGLPSDRFFAERPEGSVSTLKIQRTQQEDSAVYLCASSLAGGGELAFFGQGTRLTVV.